Here is one TCR beta chain with its context. The antigen remains unidentified. These data belong to a study of cytomegalovirus exposure and HLA in healthy donors. In the study overall: From 150 million to 200 million T cells, an earlier analysis saw approximately 120 million unique TCR beta sequences. Overall study findings and caveats: In a later analysis, an Asian-associated ancestry cluster reportedly showed fewer N-insertions than the roughly 700-donor mean. Available immune exposure information was restricted to CMV serostatus only.

The germline CDR1 and CDR2 sequences are LNHDA and SQIVND (reference sequence). This CDR3 has 14 residues. J gave up 6 bases and V 6 bases, and 9 bases lay outside the gene matches. The study ran its PCR with 60 Vbeta and 13 Jbeta primers. The data were produced by immunoSEQ multiplex PCR, yet TCRdb's version contains in-frame clones alone and is incomplete. The sample has 200,000 to 250,000 clones; approximately 84% are singletons. Material for sequencing was PBMCs. The chain is built from TRBV19 and TRBJ2-3; 7 bases are a match to TRBD2. The receptor was isolated from a woman aged 40 to 50 in good health and CMV-seronegative. The CDR3 here is CASRPGGGTDTQYF. For the CDR3, the DNA is TGTGCCAGTAGACCGGGGGGTGGAACGGATACGCAGTATTTT.